Sequencing of this T cell receptor (beta chain) was carried out in a study of vaccination and CD4 T cells after COVID-19. This clonotype turned up a few times. Its target is not known. The CDR3 covers 13 residues. From germline, CDR1 is SGHTA and CDR2 FQGNSA. The V gene lost 4 bases and the J gene lost 7 bases, with 11 bases spanning the gap. An Oncomine TCR Beta short-read assay was used to sequence the DNA from cultured CD4+ T cells. TCRdb reprocessed the PCR reads with MiXCR, giving one entry per CDR3 protein. The sample shows approximately 15,000 distinct CDR3 sequences, about 26% of them seen only once. Treatment defined: roughly 11-day PBMC culture with coronavirus spike peptide pools or control peptides (ViraFEST assay).

This clonotype was sampled from a human donor with COVID-19. The source material was cultured CD4+ T cells from blood. V usage is TRBV7-2 and J usage is TRBJ2-4; D is uncertain. The CDR3 DNA reads as TGTGCCAGCAGCTCCGGAACGGCGAACATTCAGTACTTC. Its translation is CASSSGTANIQYF.